This T cell receptor (beta chain) is from a study of T cell responses to AZD1222 COVID-19 vaccine. TCRdb's copy holds only in-frame clones and misses some; the assay was immunoSEQ multiplex PCR. The table lists 110,000 or so clones, about 91% of them singletons. Germline V gene lookup returns CDR1 SGHTS and CDR2 YDEGEE. With V trimmed by 0 bases and J by 5 bases, 4 bases remained unmatched. The CDR3 consists of 16 residues. The rearrangement uses TRBV5-8 and TRBJ2-1; 11 bases match TRBD1. Source: peripheral blood, taken 28 days after the second AZD1222 dose. This TCR was recovered from an adult who received the AZD1222 COVID-19 vaccine. DNA of the CDR3: TGTGCCAGCAGCTTGGGGACAGGGGGCACGAACAATGAGCAGTTCTTC. Translation: CASSLGTGGTNNEQFF.